What follows describes a single T cell receptor (beta chain). The data are from a study of blood T cell repertoires in COVID-19. Overall study: In each case, the material was cDNA or gDNA derived from T cells, B-cell-depleted T cells, or PBMCs.

The CDR3 covers 12 residues. Looked up from germline, CDR1 is MNHEY and CDR2 is SMNVEV (reference sequence). With 3 bases removed from V and 8 bases from J, the gap between germline ends came to 10 bases. The participants were between roughly 18 and 90 years old and came from 20 to 30 US areas. For recovered donors of Cohort 3, there were two negative PCRs, clearance, or symptom resolution. Per the study methods: Amplification with reference gene primers provided the estimates of nucleated cell counts. Libraries were prepared by immunoSEQ multiplex PCR; TCRdb keeps only in-frame clonotypes and omits some of them. From that table come the V and J calls and clone size; the DNA was used to work out D and trimming. The table records 170,000 or so clones, 75% to 90% of them present only once.

V is TRBV27 and J is TRBJ1-1, with TRBD1 as a possible D gene (5 bases). This TCR came from a man aged 40-55 years who had recovered from COVID-19. The sequencing input was PBMCs or T cells enriched from blood (not recorded which). The chain's CDR3 is CASSFWSGEAFF. The DNA for the CDR3 is TGTGCCAGCAGTTTTTGGTCAGGGGAAGCTTTCTTT.